The rows below give T cell receptor beta chains drawn from one sample of a study of cytomegalovirus exposure and HLA in healthy donors. Produced via immunoSEQ multiplex PCR; TCRdb's table is partial and in-frame only. The table has fewer than 200,000 clones, about 77% seen once. Sequenced sample: PBMCs. These receptors were collected from a man aged 60 to 75 in good health and CMV-seronegative. The CDR3 runs from the conserved cysteine through the conserved F or W. Fields, in order: D gene, clone size, J gene, V gene, CDR3 protein, CDR3 DNA. The D gene is left open where the match is weak. Expanded clones get a size class; other rows say once, few or many, or leave the size out.

D gene: NA; clone size: NA; J gene: TRBJ1-2; V gene: TRBV6-1; CDR3 protein: CASSEALPGGYTF; CDR3 DNA: TGTGCCAGCAGTGAAGCGTTGCCGGGGGGCTACACCTTC
D gene: NA; clone size: once; J gene: TRBJ1-5; V gene: TRBV27; CDR3 protein: CASSTAIGVGPQHF; CDR3 DNA: TGTGCCAGCAGCACCGCCATAGGGGTAGGGCCCCAGCATTTT
D gene: TRBD1; clone size: NA; J gene: TRBJ2-5; V gene: TRBV6-1; CDR3 protein: CASSVGTGGSETQYF; CDR3 DNA: TGTGCCAGCAGTGTAGGGACAGGGGGCTCGGAGACCCAGTACTTC
D gene: NA; clone size: NA; J gene: TRBJ2-7; V gene: TRBV27; CDR3 protein: CASSSHIGPYEQYF; CDR3 DNA: TGTGCCAGCAGTTCGCACATTGGCCCCTACGAGCAGTACTTC
D gene: TRBD1; clone size: NA; J gene: TRBJ1-2; V gene: TRBV7-9; CDR3 protein: CASSYRDRVPYGYTF; CDR3 DNA: TGTGCCAGCAGCTACCGGGACAGGGTCCCCTATGGCTACACCTTC
D gene: NA; clone size: few; J gene: TRBJ1-1; V gene: TRBV5-1; CDR3 protein: CASSLTRRTTEAFF; CDR3 DNA: TGCGCCAGCAGCTTGACCCGTAGAACCACTGAAGCTTTCTTT
D gene: TRBD2; clone size: NA; J gene: TRBJ2-3; V gene: TRBV10-3; CDR3 protein: CAISDLLGGVDTQYF; CDR3 DNA: TGTGCCATCAGTGATCTTCTGGGGGGGGTAGATACGCAGTATTTT
D gene: NA; clone size: once; J gene: TRBJ1-1; V gene: TRBV5-1; CDR3 protein: CASSAQGMNTEAFF; CDR3 DNA: TGCGCCAGCAGCGCCCAGGGCATGAACACTGAAGCTTTCTTT
D gene: TRBD1; clone size: few; J gene: TRBJ2-1; V gene: TRBV5-1; CDR3 protein: CASSLDRGWSEQFF; CDR3 DNA: TGCGCCAGCAGCTTGGACAGGGGGTGGAGTGAGCAGTTCTTC
D gene: TRBD1; clone size: NA; J gene: TRBJ1-2; V gene: TRBV27; CDR3 protein: CASSQNRDSYGYTF; CDR3 DNA: TGTGCCAGCAGCCAAAACCGGGACAGCTATGGCTACACCTTC
D gene: NA; clone size: NA; J gene: TRBJ2-7; V gene: TRBV28; CDR3 protein: CASRRTGYEQYF; CDR3 DNA: TGTGCCAGCAGACGCACAGGGTACGAGCAGTACTTC
D gene: TRBD1; clone size: NA; J gene: TRBJ1-1; V gene: TRBV28; CDR3 protein: CASSPPTGLNTEAFF; CDR3 DNA: TGTGCCAGCAGTCCTCCGACAGGGTTGAACACTGAAGCTTTCTTT
D gene: NA; clone size: NA; J gene: TRBJ1-1; V gene: TRBV7-9; CDR3 protein: CASSLTGMATEAFF; CDR3 DNA: TGTGCCAGCAGCTTAACAGGGATGGCGACTGAAGCTTTCTTT
D gene: TRBD1; clone size: NA; J gene: TRBJ2-6; V gene: TRBV15; CDR3 protein: CATSKEFSGTGVSGANVLTF; CDR3 DNA: TGTGCCACCAGCAAAGAGTTCTCCGGGACAGGGGTCTCTGGGGCCAACGTCCTGACTTTC
D gene: TRBD1; clone size: NA; J gene: TRBJ1-1; V gene: TRBV5-4; CDR3 protein: CASSSRVTGGWTEAFF; CDR3 DNA: TGTGCCAGCAGTTCCCGAGTAACAGGGGGCTGGACTGAAGCTTTCTTT
D gene: NA; clone size: NA; J gene: TRBJ1-2; V gene: TRBV9; CDR3 protein: CASSVEQGTYGYTF; CDR3 DNA: TGTGCCAGCAGCGTAGAGCAGGGGACCTATGGCTACACCTTC
D gene: NA; clone size: NA; J gene: TRBJ2-1; V gene: TRBV6-1; CDR3 protein: CASSEFLGGQRAAGEQFF; CDR3 DNA: TGTGCCAGCAGTGAATTTCTGGGGGGACAGCGGGCGGCGGGTGAGCAGTTCTTC
D gene: TRBD2; clone size: few; J gene: TRBJ2-1; V gene: TRBV5-1; CDR3 protein: CASSSTGLAGAKNEQFF; CDR3 DNA: TGCGCCAGCAGCTCCACCGGACTAGCGGGAGCAAAGAATGAGCAGTTCTTC
D gene: NA; clone size: NA; J gene: TRBJ1-5; V gene: TRBV19; CDR3 protein: CASSIGSGNHQPQHF; CDR3 DNA: TGTGCCAGTAGTATTGGGTCAGGGAACCATCAGCCCCAGCATTTT
D gene: TRBD1; clone size: NA; J gene: TRBJ1-6; V gene: TRBV5-1; CDR3 protein: CASSSGTGGSNSPLHF; CDR3 DNA: TGCGCCAGCAGCTCGGGGACAGGGGGCAGTAATTCACCCCTCCACTTT
D gene: NA; clone size: NA; J gene: TRBJ1-1; V gene: TRBV28; CDR3 protein: CASIPGGLANTEAFF; CDR3 DNA: TGTGCCAGCATCCCCGGCGGGCTAGCGAACACTGAAGCTTTCTTT
D gene: TRBD2; clone size: few; J gene: TRBJ2-7; V gene: TRBV6-5; CDR3 protein: CASSLGLANTYEQYF; CDR3 DNA: TGTGCCAGCAGTCTGGGACTAGCGAATACCTACGAGCAGTACTTC
D gene: TRBD1; clone size: NA; J gene: TRBJ1-1; V gene: TRBV7-9; CDR3 protein: CASSPGTAQAFF; CDR3 DNA: TGTGCCAGCAGCCCCGGGACAGCGCAAGCTTTCTTT
D gene: NA; clone size: NA; J gene: TRBJ1-5; V gene: TRBV19; CDR3 protein: CASSGGSYQPQHF; CDR3 DNA: TGTGCCAGTAGTGGGGGCAGCTATCAGCCCCAGCATTTT
D gene: TRBD1; clone size: NA; J gene: TRBJ2-7; V gene: TRBV7-2; CDR3 protein: CASSLGDGSQTGWGEQYF; CDR3 DNA: TGTGCCAGCAGCTTAGGCGATGGTAGTCAGACAGGGTGGGGCGAGCAGTACTTC
D gene: NA; clone size: once; J gene: TRBJ1-5; V gene: TRBV7-9; CDR3 protein: CASSQDAGQPQNF; CDR3 DNA: TGTGCCAGCAGCCAAGACGCGGGTCAGCCCCAGAATTTT
D gene: NA; clone size: NA; J gene: TRBJ2-3; V gene: TRBV29-1; CDR3 protein: CSVDGQGADTQYF; CDR3 DNA: TGCAGCGTTGATGGTCAGGGTGCAGATACGCAGTATTTT
D gene: NA; clone size: NA; J gene: TRBJ2-1; V gene: TRBV6-5; CDR3 protein: CASRLSSGNEQFF; CDR3 DNA: TGTGCCAGCAGACTTAGTTCGGGCAATGAGCAGTTCTTC
D gene: NA; clone size: NA; J gene: TRBJ2-1; V gene: TRBV1; CDR3 protein: CTSSQDPGTSSRNEQFF; CDR3 DNA: TGCACCAGCAGCCAAGACCCAGGGACTAGCAGCCGGAATGAGCAGTTCTTC
D gene: NA; clone size: NA; J gene: TRBJ2-5; V gene: TRBV6-5; CDR3 protein: CASSYSHGKETQYF; CDR3 DNA: TGTGCCAGCAGTTACTCGCACGGGAAGGAGACCCAGTACTTC
D gene: TRBD2; clone size: NA; J gene: TRBJ2-5; V gene: TRBV7-2; CDR3 protein: CASRQTSGGETQYF; CDR3 DNA: TGTGCCAGCAGGCAAACTAGCGGTGGGGAGACCCAGTACTTC
D gene: TRBD2; clone size: NA; J gene: TRBJ2-3; V gene: TRBV4-2; CDR3 protein: CASSQVRRLADTQYF; CDR3 DNA: TGTGCCAGCAGCCAGGTCCGCCGACTAGCGGATACGCAGTATTTT
D gene: TRBD1; clone size: NA; J gene: TRBJ2-1; V gene: TRBV28; CDR3 protein: CASSTTGSSYNEQFF; CDR3 DNA: TGTGCCAGCAGTACGACAGGGAGCTCCTACAATGAGCAGTTCTTC
D gene: TRBD2; clone size: NA; J gene: TRBJ2-1; V gene: TRBV7-2; CDR3 protein: CASRSRALAGGSYNEQFF; CDR3 DNA: TGTGCCAGCAGGTCAAGGGCCCTAGCGGGAGGTTCCTACAATGAGCAGTTCTTC
D gene: NA; clone size: NA; J gene: TRBJ1-1; V gene: TRBV7-9; CDR3 protein: CASSSSLENTEAFF; CDR3 DNA: TGTGCCAGCAGCTCTAGTCTGGAGAACACTGAAGCTTTCTTT
D gene: TRBD1; clone size: NA; J gene: TRBJ2-7; V gene: TRBV7-2; CDR3 protein: CASSLGPGQGGEQYF; CDR3 DNA: TGTGCCAGCAGCTTAGGCCCGGGACAGGGTGGCGAGCAGTACTTC
D gene: NA; clone size: NA; J gene: TRBJ1-5; V gene: TRBV19; CDR3 protein: CASSLGGGGNQPQHF; CDR3 DNA: TGTGCCAGTAGTCTGGGGGGAGGAGGCAATCAGCCCCAGCATTTT
D gene: NA; clone size: NA; J gene: TRBJ1-1; V gene: TRBV6-5; CDR3 protein: CASSYQRGYATEAFF; CDR3 DNA: TGTGCCAGCAGTTACCAGCGGGGGTATGCCACTGAAGCTTTCTTT
D gene: TRBD1; clone size: NA; J gene: TRBJ1-2; V gene: TRBV5-1; CDR3 protein: CASSPGDRETDGYTF; CDR3 DNA: TGCGCCAGCAGCCCTGGGGACAGGGAGACGGATGGCTACACCTTC
D gene: TRBD1; clone size: NA; J gene: TRBJ1-5; V gene: TRBV4-1; CDR3 protein: CASKAGGSNQPQHF; CDR3 DNA: TGCGCCAGCAAGGCAGGGGGTAGCAATCAGCCCCAGCATTTT
D gene: NA; clone size: NA; J gene: TRBJ1-1; V gene: TRBV9; CDR3 protein: CASSGRWGDTEAFF; CDR3 DNA: TGTGCCAGCAGCGGTCGGTGGGGAGACACTGAAGCTTTCTTT
D gene: NA; clone size: few; J gene: TRBJ1-6; V gene: TRBV7-9; CDR3 protein: CASSFSTTGSPLHF; CDR3 DNA: TGTGCCAGCAGCTTCTCGACCACAGGTTCACCCCTCCACTTT
D gene: NA; clone size: NA; J gene: TRBJ1-4; V gene: TRBV7-9; CDR3 protein: CASSPGHPNEKLFF; CDR3 DNA: TGTGCCAGCAGCCCCGGACACCCTAATGAAAAACTGTTTTTT
D gene: TRBD2; clone size: few; J gene: TRBJ2-1; V gene: TRBV11-2; CDR3 protein: CASSLGSLAGGRVNEQFF; CDR3 DNA: TGTGCCAGCAGCTTAGGGTCGCTAGCGGGAGGGCGGGTCAATGAGCAGTTCTTC
D gene: NA; clone size: NA; J gene: TRBJ1-1; V gene: TRBV11-3; CDR3 protein: CASSVGQGTEAFF; CDR3 DNA: TGTGCCAGCAGCGTCGGTCAGGGCACTGAAGCTTTCTTT
D gene: NA; clone size: NA; J gene: TRBJ1-1; V gene: TRBV2; CDR3 protein: CASSDRENTEAFF; CDR3 DNA: TGTGCCAGCAGTGACCGAGAGAACACTGAAGCTTTCTTT
D gene: TRBD2; clone size: NA; J gene: TRBJ2-1; V gene: TRBV29-1; CDR3 protein: CSVDGGTSGSSYNEQFF; CDR3 DNA: TGCAGCGTTGATGGGGGGACTAGCGGGAGCTCCTACAATGAGCAGTTCTTC
D gene: TRBD1; clone size: NA; J gene: TRBJ1-2; V gene: TRBV9; CDR3 protein: CASSKPGTGEGHGYTF; CDR3 DNA: TGTGCCAGCAGCAAACCCGGGACAGGGGAGGGTCATGGCTACACCTTC
D gene: NA; clone size: NA; J gene: TRBJ2-7; V gene: TRBV6-5; CDR3 protein: CASSYRDTYEQYF; CDR3 DNA: TGTGCCAGCAGTTACCGGGACACCTACGAGCAGTACTTC
D gene: NA; clone size: once; J gene: TRBJ2-3; V gene: TRBV5-1; CDR3 protein: CASSFNSGDTDTQYF; CDR3 DNA: TGCGCCAGCAGCTTCAATAGCGGAGATACAGATACGCAGTATTTT
D gene: NA; clone size: NA; J gene: TRBJ1-5; V gene: TRBV27; CDR3 protein: CASSPAGGAQPQHF; CDR3 DNA: TGTGCCAGCAGTCCGGCGGGGGGCGCACAGCCCCAGCATTTT
D gene: NA; clone size: NA; J gene: TRBJ1-2; V gene: TRBV29-1; CDR3 protein: CSVEGQGKVGYPF; CDR3 DNA: TGCAGCGTTGAAGGTCAGGGGAAGGTTGGCTACCCCTTC
D gene: NA; clone size: NA; J gene: TRBJ2-1; V gene: TRBV5-1; CDR3 protein: CASSLAVGMENEQFF; CDR3 DNA: TGCGCCAGCAGCTTAGCTGTGGGTATGGAGAATGAGCAGTTCTTC
D gene: NA; clone size: NA; J gene: TRBJ2-4; V gene: TRBV28; CDR3 protein: CASSPLREALAKNIQYF; CDR3 DNA: TGTGCCAGCAGTCCTTTGAGGGAGGCGCTTGCCAAAAACATTCAGTACTTC
D gene: NA; clone size: few; J gene: TRBJ2-3; V gene: TRBV11-2; CDR3 protein: CASSPTSDTQYF; CDR3 DNA: TGTGCCAGCAGCCCCACTTCCGATACGCAGTATTTT
D gene: NA; clone size: NA; J gene: TRBJ1-5; V gene: TRBV9; CDR3 protein: CASSVGWGYQPQHF; CDR3 DNA: TGTGCCAGCAGCGTAGGATGGGGCTATCAGCCCCAGCATTTT
D gene: TRBD1; clone size: NA; J gene: TRBJ2-1; V gene: TRBV7-9; CDR3 protein: CASSFRTGGSNEQFF; CDR3 DNA: TGTGCCAGCAGCTTTCGGACAGGGGGTTCCAATGAGCAGTTCTTC
D gene: TRBD2; clone size: once; J gene: TRBJ2-5; V gene: TRBV30; CDR3 protein: CAWGGLAGETQYF; CDR3 DNA: TGTGCCTGGGGGGGACTAGCGGGAGAGACCCAGTACTTC
D gene: TRBD1; clone size: NA; J gene: TRBJ1-6; V gene: TRBV5-4; CDR3 protein: CASSTLDRVDSPLNF; CDR3 DNA: TGTGCCAGCAGCACCCTAGACAGGGTTGATTCACCCCTCAACTTT
D gene: TRBD1; clone size: NA; J gene: TRBJ2-7; V gene: TRBV28; CDR3 protein: CASGEPGQGTYEQYF; CDR3 DNA: TGTGCCAGCGGAGAACCGGGACAGGGGACCTACGAGCAGTACTTC